This entry concerns a single TCR beta chain. The record originates from a study of blood T cell repertoires in COVID-19. Trimming pared 0 bases from V and 1 base from J, leaving 10 bases between. CDR1 and CDR2 (germline): SGHDT, YYEEEE. The CDR3 covers 16 residues. Original processing methods: Amplification from reference gene primers served as the basis for estimated nucleated cell counts. Assay used: immunoSEQ multiplex PCR; TCRdb lists only in-frame clones, some missing. V, J and clone size are taken as reported in that table, and D and trimming were inferred from the DNA itself. The data contain more than 45,000 clones, about nine tenths of them singletons.

Input material: peripheral blood. The origin of this receptor is a man between 65 and 80 years old with acute or convalescent COVID-19. The rearrangement joins TRBV5-6 to TRBJ2-2; D possibly corresponds to TRBD1 (5 bases). DNA for the CDR3: TGTGCCAGCAGCTTGGACAGGAGTCGGAACACCGGGGAGCTGTTTTTT. Translating gives CASSLDRSRNTGELFF.